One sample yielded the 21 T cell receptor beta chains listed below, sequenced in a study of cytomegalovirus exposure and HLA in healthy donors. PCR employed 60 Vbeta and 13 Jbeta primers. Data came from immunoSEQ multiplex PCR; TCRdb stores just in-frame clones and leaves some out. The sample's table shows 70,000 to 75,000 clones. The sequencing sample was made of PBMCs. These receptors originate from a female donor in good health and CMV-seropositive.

The CDR3 protein is CASSAGQGGSNEKLFF. The CDR3 region has the DNA TGTGCCAGCAGCGCTGGACAGGGGGGTTCTAATGAAAAACTGTTTTTT. The chain couples TRBV7-9 to TRBJ1-4; 10 bases are a match to TRBD1. The ends lost 5 bases at V and 3 bases at J; junction bases unmatched: 6. The CDR3 covers 16 residues. Germline V gene lookup returns CDR1 SEHNR and CDR2 FQNEAQ (reference sequence). The full variable domain, its missing parts supplied by reference TRBV7-9 and TRBJ1-4, is DTGVSQNPRHKITKRGQNVTFRCDPISEHNRLYWYRQTLGQGPEFLTYFQNEAQLEKSRLLSDRFSAERPKGSFSTLEIQRTEQGDSAMYLCASSAGQGGSNEKLFFGSGTQLSVL.

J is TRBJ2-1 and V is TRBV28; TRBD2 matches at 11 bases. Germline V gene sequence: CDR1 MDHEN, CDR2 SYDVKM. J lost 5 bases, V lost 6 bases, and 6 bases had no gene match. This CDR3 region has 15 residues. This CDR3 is CASRIGTSGNNEQFF. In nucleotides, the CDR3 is TGTGCCAGCAGGATCGGGACTAGCGGCAACAATGAGCAGTTCTTC.

The DNA for the CDR3 is TGTGCCAGCAGTGTAGCGGGAGGAGGTGAGCAGTTCTTC. This encodes CASSVAGGGEQFF. V usage is TRBV2 and J usage is TRBJ2-1; the match to TRBD2 covers 10 bases. This CDR3 contains 13 residues. The V and J ends lost 4 bases and 9 bases, in that order; junction bases with no gene match: 3. CDR1 is SNHLY, CDR2 FYNNEI, per germline.

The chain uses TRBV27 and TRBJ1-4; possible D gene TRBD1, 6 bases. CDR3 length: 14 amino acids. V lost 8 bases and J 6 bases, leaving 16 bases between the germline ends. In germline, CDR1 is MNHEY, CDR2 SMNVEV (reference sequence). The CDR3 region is CASRRRGAYEKLFF. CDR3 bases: TGTGCCAGCCGAAGGCGGGGGGCTTATGAAAAACTGTTTTTT. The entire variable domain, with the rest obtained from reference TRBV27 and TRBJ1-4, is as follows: EAQVTQNPRYLITVTGKKLTVTCSQNMNHEYMSWYRQDPGLGLRQIYYSMNVEVTDKGDVPEGYKVSRKEKRNFPLILESPSPNQTSLYFCASRRRGAYEKLFFGSGTQLSVL.

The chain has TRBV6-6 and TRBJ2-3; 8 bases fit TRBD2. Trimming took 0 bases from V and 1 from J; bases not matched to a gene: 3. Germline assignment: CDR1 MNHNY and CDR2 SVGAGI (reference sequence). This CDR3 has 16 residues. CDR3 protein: CASSYSRGDGTDTQYF. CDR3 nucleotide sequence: TGTGCCAGCAGTTACTCGCGGGGGGATGGCACAGATACGCAGTATTTT.

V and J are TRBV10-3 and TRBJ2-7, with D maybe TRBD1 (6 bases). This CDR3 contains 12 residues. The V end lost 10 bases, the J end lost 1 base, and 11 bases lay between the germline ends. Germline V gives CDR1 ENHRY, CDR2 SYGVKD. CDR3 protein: CATRQESYEQYF. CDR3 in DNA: TGTGCCACCCGACAGGAATCCTACGAGCAGTACTTC.

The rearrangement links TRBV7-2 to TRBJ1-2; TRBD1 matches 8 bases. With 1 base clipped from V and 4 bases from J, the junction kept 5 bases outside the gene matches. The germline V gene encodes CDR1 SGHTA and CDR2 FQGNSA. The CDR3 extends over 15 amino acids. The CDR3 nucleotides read TGTGCCAGCAGCTTAGGGCAGGGGGCTACCTATGGCTACACCTTC. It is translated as CASSLGQGATYGYTF.

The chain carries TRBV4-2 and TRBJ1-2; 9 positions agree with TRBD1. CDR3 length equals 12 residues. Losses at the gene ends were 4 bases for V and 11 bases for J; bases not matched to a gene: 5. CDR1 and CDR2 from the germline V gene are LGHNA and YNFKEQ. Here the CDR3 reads CASSPGQGLYTF. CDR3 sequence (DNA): TGTGCCAGCAGCCCCGGACAGGGGCTATACACCTTC.

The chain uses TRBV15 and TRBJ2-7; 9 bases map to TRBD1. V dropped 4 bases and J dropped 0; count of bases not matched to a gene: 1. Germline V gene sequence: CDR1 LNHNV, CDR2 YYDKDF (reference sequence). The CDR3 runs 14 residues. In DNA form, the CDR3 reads TGTGCCACCAGCACGGACAGGGGCTCCTACGAGCAGTACTTC. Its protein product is CATSTDRGSYEQYF.

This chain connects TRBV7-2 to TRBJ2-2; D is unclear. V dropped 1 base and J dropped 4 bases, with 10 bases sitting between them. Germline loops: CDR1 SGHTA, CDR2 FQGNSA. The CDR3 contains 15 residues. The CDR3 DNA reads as TGTGCCAGCAGCTTAGACTACCTTGTCACCGGGGAGCTGTTTTTT. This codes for CASSLDYLVTGELFF.

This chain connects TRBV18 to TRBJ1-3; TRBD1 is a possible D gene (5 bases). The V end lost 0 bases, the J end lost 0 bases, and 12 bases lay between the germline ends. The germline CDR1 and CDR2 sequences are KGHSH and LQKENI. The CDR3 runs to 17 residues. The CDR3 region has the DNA TGTGCCAGCTCACCACCCTGGGGGGGAGTCTCTGGAAACACCATATATTTT. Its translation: CASSPPWGGVSGNTIYF. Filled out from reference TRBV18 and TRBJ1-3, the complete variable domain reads NAGVMQNPRHLVRRRGQEARLRCSPMKGHSHVYWYRQLPEEGLKFMVYLQKENIIDESGMPKERFSAEFPKEGPSILRIQQVVRGDSAAYFCASSPPWGGVSGNTIYFGEGSWLTVV.

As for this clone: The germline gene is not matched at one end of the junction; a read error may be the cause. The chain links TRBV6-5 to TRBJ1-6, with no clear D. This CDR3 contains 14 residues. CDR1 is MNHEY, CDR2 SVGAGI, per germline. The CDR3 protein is CASSLGFNNSHLHF. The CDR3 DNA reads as TGTGCCAGCAGTTTGGGCTTCAATAATTCACACCTCCACTTT.

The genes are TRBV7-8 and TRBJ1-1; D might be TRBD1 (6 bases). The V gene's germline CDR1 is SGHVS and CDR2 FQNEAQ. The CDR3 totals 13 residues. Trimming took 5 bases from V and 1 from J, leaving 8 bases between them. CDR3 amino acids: CASSPQGNTEAFF. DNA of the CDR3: TGTGCCAGCAGCCCACAGGGGAACACTGAAGCTTTCTTT.

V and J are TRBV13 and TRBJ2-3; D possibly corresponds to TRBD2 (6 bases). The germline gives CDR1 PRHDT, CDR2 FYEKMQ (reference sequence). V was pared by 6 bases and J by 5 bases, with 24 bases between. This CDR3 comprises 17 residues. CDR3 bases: TGTGCCAGCAGACACCTCCAATTTGCGGAGGGACTAGATACGCAGTATTTT. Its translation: CASRHLQFAEGLDTQYF.

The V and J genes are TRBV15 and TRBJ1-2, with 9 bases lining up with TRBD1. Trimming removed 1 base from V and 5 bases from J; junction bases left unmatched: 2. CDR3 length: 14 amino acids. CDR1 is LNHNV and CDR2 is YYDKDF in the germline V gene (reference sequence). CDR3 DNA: TGTGCCACCAGCAGAGCAGGGACAGGGTATGGCTACACCTTC. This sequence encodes CATSRAGTGYGYTF.

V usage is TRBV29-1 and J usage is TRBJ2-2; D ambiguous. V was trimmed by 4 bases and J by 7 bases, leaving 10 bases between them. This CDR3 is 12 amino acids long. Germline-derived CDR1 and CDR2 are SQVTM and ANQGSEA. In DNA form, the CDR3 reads TGCAGCGTTGGAGAGACATTCGGGGAGCTGTTTTTT. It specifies CSVGETFGELFF.

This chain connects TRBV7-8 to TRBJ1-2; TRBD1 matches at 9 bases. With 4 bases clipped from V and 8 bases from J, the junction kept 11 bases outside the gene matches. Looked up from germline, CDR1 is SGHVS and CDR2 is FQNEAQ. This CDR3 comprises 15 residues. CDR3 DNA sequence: TGTGCCAGCAGCTACCGGGACAGGGCAATGGGGGGCTACACCTTC. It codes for CASSYRDRAMGGYTF.

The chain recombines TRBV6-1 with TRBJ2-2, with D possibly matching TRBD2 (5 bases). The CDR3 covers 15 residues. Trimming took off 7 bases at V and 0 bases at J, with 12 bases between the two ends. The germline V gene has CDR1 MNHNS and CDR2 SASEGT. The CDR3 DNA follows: TGTGCCAGCACCAGCGGTATCGCGAACACCGGGGAGCTGTTTTTT. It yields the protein CASTSGIANTGELFF.

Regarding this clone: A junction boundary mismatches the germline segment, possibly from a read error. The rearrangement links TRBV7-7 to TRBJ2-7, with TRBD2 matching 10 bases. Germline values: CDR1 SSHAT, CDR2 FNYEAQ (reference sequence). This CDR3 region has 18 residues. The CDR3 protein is CASSLDALAGDNSYEQYF. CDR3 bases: TGTGCTAGCAGCTTAGATGCCCTAGCGGGGGACAACTCCTACGAGCAGTACTTC. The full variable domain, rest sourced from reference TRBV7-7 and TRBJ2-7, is GAGVSQSPRYKVTKRGQDVTLRCDPISSHATLYWYQQALGQGPEFLTYFNYEAQPDKSGLPSDRFSAERPEGSISTLTIQRTEQRDSAMYRCASSLDALAGDNSYEQYFGPGTRLTVT.

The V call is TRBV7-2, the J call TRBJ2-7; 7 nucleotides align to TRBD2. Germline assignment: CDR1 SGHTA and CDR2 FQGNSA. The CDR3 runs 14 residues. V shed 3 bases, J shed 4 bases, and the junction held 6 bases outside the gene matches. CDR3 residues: CASSFGGSEYEQYF. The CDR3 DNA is TGTGCCAGCAGCTTCGGCGGGAGCGAGTACGAGCAGTACTTC.

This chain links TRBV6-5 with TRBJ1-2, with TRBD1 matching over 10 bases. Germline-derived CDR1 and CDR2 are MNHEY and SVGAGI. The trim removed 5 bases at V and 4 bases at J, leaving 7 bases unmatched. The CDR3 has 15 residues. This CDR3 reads CASSPPGQGSYGYTF. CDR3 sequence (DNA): TGTGCCAGCAGTCCTCCGGGACAGGGGTCCTATGGCTACACCTTC.